This T cell receptor beta chain was retrieved from a study of blood T cell repertoires in COVID-19. Study-wide context: From the United States, Italy and Spain came samples of acute and convalescent COVID-19. PBMCs, B-cell-depleted T cells, or T cells provided the cDNA or gDNA that made up the material.

The assay was immunoSEQ multiplex PCR, and TCRdb's table has in-frame clones only and misses some. Among more than 85,000 clones listed, roughly 76% were seen once. Germline V gene data show CDR1 as GTSNPN and CDR2 as SVGIG (reference sequence). The CDR3 covers 14 residues. With 1 base removed from V and 2 bases from J, the gap between germline ends came to 12 bases. What was sequenced was peripheral blood. This chain links TRBV30 with TRBJ2-7, with a weak D call TRBD1 (5 bases). This sequence was found in a woman aged 45-65 years with acute or convalescent COVID-19. CDR3 residues: CAWSDYRQTYEQYF. DNA for the CDR3: TGTGCCTGGAGTGACTACAGGCAAACCTACGAGCAGTACTTC.